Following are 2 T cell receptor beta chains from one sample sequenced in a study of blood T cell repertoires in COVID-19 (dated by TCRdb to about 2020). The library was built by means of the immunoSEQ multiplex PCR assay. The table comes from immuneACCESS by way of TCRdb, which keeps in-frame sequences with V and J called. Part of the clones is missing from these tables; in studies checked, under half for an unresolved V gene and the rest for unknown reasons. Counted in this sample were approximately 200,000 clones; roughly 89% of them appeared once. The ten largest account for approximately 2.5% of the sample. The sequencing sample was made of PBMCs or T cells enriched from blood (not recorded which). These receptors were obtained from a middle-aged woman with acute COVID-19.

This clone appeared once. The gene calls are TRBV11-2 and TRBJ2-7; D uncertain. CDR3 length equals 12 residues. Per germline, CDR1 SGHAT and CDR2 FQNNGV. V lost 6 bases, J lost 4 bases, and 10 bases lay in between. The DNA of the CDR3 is TGTGCCAGCAGTTCCTTTAGATACGAGCAGTACTTC. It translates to CASSSFRYEQYF.

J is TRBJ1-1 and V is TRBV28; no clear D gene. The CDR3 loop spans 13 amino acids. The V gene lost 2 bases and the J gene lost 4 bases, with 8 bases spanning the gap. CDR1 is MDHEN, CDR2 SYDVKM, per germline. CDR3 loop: CASSLRQTTEAFF. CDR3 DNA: TGTGCCAGCAGTTTAAGACAAACCACTGAAGCTTTCTTT.